This is a list of T cell receptor beta chains from one sample in a study of Tregs in tolerant kidney transplant recipients. Libraries were prepared by immunoSEQ multiplex PCR; TCRdb keeps only in-frame clonotypes and omits some of them. The sample has approximately 81,000 clones; roughly 91% are singletons. Material: CD4+ T cells from blood (PBMCs), obtained 24 months after the transplant. These receptors all come from a human patient who received a combined kidney and bone marrow transplant. Some T cells may have come from the graft donor. Both conserved end residues are part of each CDR3. The D gene is left open where the match is weak. Clone size appears in some rows only: once, few, many, or a class for an expanded clone.

TRBD2	NA	TRBV14	TRBJ2-1	CASSQSLAGNNEQFF	TGTGCCAGCAGCCAAAGTCTAGCGGGTAACAATGAGCAGTTCTTC
NA	few	TRBV6-6	TRBJ1-1	CASSISGNTEAFF	TGTGCCAGCAGCATCAGTGGGAACACTGAAGCTTTCTTT
NA	NA	TRBV7-2	TRBJ2-2	CASSLRGFRELFF	TGTGCCAGCAGCTTACGCGGGTTTCGGGAGCTGTTTTTT
TRBD2	NA	TRBV11-2	TRBJ2-3	CASSPGLVGGTQYF	TGTGCCAGCAGCCCAGGACTAGTTGGGGGTACGCAGTATTTT
TRBD1	NA	TRBV7-3	TRBJ2-7	CASSLGQGVYEQYF	TGTGCCAGCAGCTTAGGTCAGGGGGTCTACGAGCAGTACTTC
TRBD2	once	TRBV4-1	TRBJ2-1	CASSQGTSGRRNEQFF	TGCGCCAGCAGCCAGGGTACTAGCGGGAGAAGGAATGAGCAGTTCTTC
NA	NA	TRBV4-2	TRBJ2-7	CASSQASGEAYEQYF	TGTGCCAGCAGCCAGGCCTCAGGGGAAGCGTACGAGCAGTACTTC
NA	NA	TRBV15	TRBJ2-3	CATSRNRGKSTDTQYF	TGTGCCACCAGCAGGAATAGGGGCAAGAGCACAGATACGCAGTATTTT
TRBD1	NA	TRBV25-1	TRBJ2-7	CASRGTGGSYEQYF	TGTGCCAGCAGAGGGACAGGGGGCTCCTACGAGCAGTACTTC
NA	NA	TRBV5-1	TRBJ2-1	CASSRPPVYNEQFF	TGCGCCAGCAGCCGCCCCCCGGTCTACAATGAGCAGTTCTTC
NA	NA	TRBV29-1	TRBJ2-5	CSGRDTRGETQYF	TGCAGCGGTCGGGACACCCGGGGAGAGACCCAGTACTTC
NA	NA	TRBV13	TRBJ1-1	CASSQGRVNTEAFF	TGTGCCAGCAGTCAGGGGAGGGTGAACACTGAAGCTTTCTTT
NA	once	TRBV4-3	TRBJ2-3	CASSRSAEDTQYF	TGCGCCAGCAGCCGCTCTGCAGAAGATACGCAGTATTTT
TRBD1	NA	TRBV10-3	TRBJ2-7	CAISDGDRGAYEQYF	TGTGCCATCAGTGACGGGGACAGGGGGGCCTACGAGCAGTACTTC
TRBD1	NA	TRBV9	TRBJ1-1	CASSGLQGGKAEAFF	TGTGCCAGCAGCGGCCTTCAGGGGGGTAAGGCTGAAGCTTTCTTT
NA	NA	TRBV6-6	TRBJ2-7	CASSYGGGTYEQYF	TGTGCCAGCAGTTACGGGGGCGGTACCTACGAGCAGTACTTC
NA	NA	TRBV15	TRBJ1-6	CATSRDRSPLHF	TGTGCCACCAGCAGAGATCGTTCACCCCTCCACTTT
TRBD1	NA	TRBV4-2	TRBJ2-7	CASSRVEGTGGYEQYF	TGTGCCAGCAGCCGCGTCGAAGGGACAGGTGGCTACGAGCAGTACTTC
NA	NA	TRBV7-2	TRBJ1-5	CASSLADSSNQPQHF	TGTGCCAGCAGCTTAGCGGACAGTAGCAATCAGCCCCAGCATTTT
NA	NA	TRBV6-4	TRBJ2-6	CASSNFPGANVLTF	TGTGCCAGCAGCAACTTCCCTGGGGCCAACGTCCTGACTTTC
NA	NA	TRBV2	TRBJ2-5	CASTTSGETQYF	TGTGCCAGCACGACTAGTGGGGAGACCCAGTACTTC
NA	NA	TRBV18	TRBJ1-3	CASSPTGSSGNTIYF	TGTGCCAGCTCTCCAACAGGGAGCTCTGGAAACACCATATATTTT
TRBD2	NA	TRBV25-1	TRBJ2-7	CASSWEGYEQYF	TGTGCCAGCAGCTGGGAGGGCTACGAGCAGTACTTC
NA	NA	TRBV18	TRBJ1-2	CASSPTQSHYGYTF	TGTGCCAGCTCACCCACGCAGTCCCACTATGGCTACACCTTC
NA	NA	TRBV6-5	TRBJ2-7	CASSSPRHYEQYF	TGTGCCAGCAGTTCACCAAGACACTACGAGCAGTACTTC
TRBD2	NA	TRBV6-6	TRBJ2-7	CASSRLADYEQYF	TGTGCCAGCAGTCGACTAGCGGACTACGAGCAGTACTTC
NA	NA	TRBV6-5	TRBJ1-2	CASSFREGNYGYTF	TGTGCCAGCAGTTTCAGGGAAGGAAACTATGGCTACACCTTC
NA	NA	TRBV6-5	TRBJ1-5	CASSYSAGRNQPQHF	TGTGCCAGCAGTTACAGCGCAGGGCGCAATCAGCCCCAGCATTTT
NA	NA	TRBV6-6	TRBJ1-1	CASSYVDRLTEAFF	TGTGCCAGCAGTTACGTAGACAGGCTCACTGAAGCTTTCTTT
NA	NA	TRBV10-1	TRBJ2-4	CASSERAGGLAKNIQYF	TGCGCCAGCAGCGAAAGGGCAGGGGGACTAGCCAAAAACATTCAGTACTTC
TRBD1	NA	TRBV7-2	TRBJ1-5	CASSSQGQLNQPQHF	TGTGCCAGCAGTTCACAGGGACAGCTAAATCAGCCCCAGCATTTT
NA	NA	TRBV5-1	TRBJ2-7	CASSLAQGSPYEQYF	TGCGCCAGCAGCTTGGCCCAGGGGTCCCCCTACGAGCAGTACTTC
TRBD1	NA	TRBV7-6	TRBJ2-7	CASSRRTGGQYEQYF	TGTGCCAGCAGCCGAAGGACAGGGGGTCAATACGAGCAGTACTTC
NA	NA	TRBV21-1	TRBJ1-2	CASSKAGQGADGYTF	TGTGCCAGCAGCAAAGCCGGACAGGGGGCCGATGGCTACACCTTC
NA	NA	TRBV18	TRBJ2-5	CASSPAETQYF	TGTGCCAGCTCACCTGCGGAGACCCAGTACTTC
NA	NA	TRBV7-3	TRBJ2-1	CASSPHGTPNEQFF	TGTGCCAGCAGCCCCCACGGGACTCCTAATGAGCAGTTCTTC
TRBD1	NA	TRBV7-8	TRBJ2-3	CASSLRTGIVTDTQYF	TGTGCCAGCAGCCTTCGGACAGGGATTGTCACAGATACGCAGTATTTT
TRBD2	NA	TRBV29-1	TRBJ2-3	CSVDWPSGTSTDTQYF	TGCAGCGTTGACTGGCCTAGCGGGACGAGCACAGATACGCAGTATTTT
NA	once	TRBV21-1	TRBJ2-3	CASTAGTGTDTQYF	TGTGCCAGCACCGCCGGGACAGGGACAGATACGCAGTATTTT
NA	NA	TRBV19	TRBJ1-1	CASSISEGSGAFF	TGTGCCAGTAGTATATCAGAGGGATCCGGAGCTTTCTTT
NA	NA	TRBV5-1	TRBJ2-4	CASSLVQGRNIQYF	TGCGCCAGCAGCTTGGTCCAGGGTCGGAACATTCAGTACTTC
TRBD1	NA	TRBV23-1	TRBJ2-7	CASRPKTQGSTYEQYF	TGCGCCAGCAGGCCGAAAACACAGGGGTCCACCTACGAGCAGTACTTC
NA	NA	TRBV9	TRBJ2-2	CASSPTGPSRELFF	TGTGCCAGCAGCCCCACAGGGCCCTCCAGGGAGCTGTTTTTT
TRBD1	NA	TRBV5-1	TRBJ2-3	CASSSALNIGQGRDTQYF	TGCGCCAGCAGCTCGGCCCTCAACATTGGACAGGGGAGAGATACGCAGTATTTT
TRBD2	NA	TRBV27	TRBJ2-2	CASSTGLAGAWNTGELFF	TGTGCCAGCAGTACCGGACTAGCGGGAGCCTGGAACACCGGGGAGCTGTTTTTT
NA	NA	TRBV5-1	TRBJ2-2	CASSLTQGPGELFF	TGCGCCAGCAGCTTGACACAGGGTCCCGGGGAGCTGTTTTTT
TRBD1	NA	TRBV5-1	TRBJ2-5	CASSLLQGGETQYF	TGCGCCAGCAGCTTGTTACAGGGGGGAGAGACCCAGTACTTC
TRBD1	NA	TRBV4-3	TRBJ1-2	CASSPWIGQGDYGYTF	TGCGCCAGCAGCCCCTGGATAGGACAGGGTGACTATGGCTACACCTTC